What follows are 27 T cell receptor beta chains derived from one specimen sequenced in a study of blood T cells in healthy people across ages. Alongside a J-beta primer mix, a sample-barcoded 5' primer served in a second PCR lasting about 6 to 12 cycles. TCRdb itself ran the 5' RACE reads through MiXCR, one entry per CDR3 protein. This table holds around 940,000 distinct CDR3 sequences, roughly 51% found once. The source material was blood. These receptors were taken from a woman between 55 and 75 years old in good health.

This chain links TRBV12-3 or TRBV12-4 with TRBJ1-4; D is unclear. The CDR3 consists of 15 residues. The germline V and J ends were trimmed by 6 bases and 0 bases, with 11 bases remaining between them. The CDR3 sequence is CASRKSAATNEKLFF. For the CDR3, the DNA is TGTGCCAGCAGAAAATCAGCCGCAACTAATGAAAAACTGTTTTTT.

Only a few counts were recorded for this clonotype. This rearrangement joins TRBV7-6 to TRBJ2-7; D uncertain. The J call could be wrong; TRBJ2-5 is a better fit for the DNA end. Germline V gene lookup returns CDR1 SGHVS and CDR2 FNYEAQ. CDR3 length: 14 residues. The CDR3 loop reads CASSFPGRQETQYF. The CDR3 region has the DNA TGTGCCAGCAGCTTTCCGGGCCGCCAAGAGACCCAGTACTTC.

In its sample, this clonotype was seen many times. The rearrangement joins TRBV29-1 to TRBJ2-5, with 9 bases identical to TRBD2. The CDR3 sequence is 13 residues long. V trimming: 6 bases; J trimming: 5 bases; junction bases outside the gene matches: 7. Germline V gives CDR1 SQVTM, CDR2 ANQGSEA. In DNA, the CDR3 is TGCAGCGTAAAGACTAGCGGATCGGAGACCCAGTACTTC. Translation gives CSVKTSGSETQYF.

Turning to this clonotype: One end of the junction is discordant with germline, which a read error may explain. The chain couples TRBV6-2 or TRBV6-3 to TRBJ2-4; D is perhaps TRBD1 or TRBD2 (5 bases each). The better agreement between TRBJ2-7 and the DNA end casts doubt on the J call. The CDR3 has 13 amino acids. CDR1 and CDR2 (germline): MNHEY, SVGEGT. Written as DNA, the CDR3 is TGTGCCAACAGTTACGGGACGTATTACGAGCAGTACTTC. Protein sequence: CANSYGTYYEQYF.

As to this clonotype: One base away lies a much larger clone, so this may be a sequencing read error. The J gene is TRBJ2-5, the V gene TRBV7-2, with 15 nucleotides matching TRBD2. The CDR3 consists of 18 residues. Looked up from germline, CDR1 is SGHTA and CDR2 is FQGNSA. Unmatched junction bases numbered 17, after V lost 4 bases and J lost 11 bases. For the CDR3, the DNA is TGTGCCAGCAGCTCCAAAACCGGGACTAGCGGGAGGTTTAATGAGCAGTACTTC. Translated: CASSSKTGTSGRFNEQYF.

The gene calls are TRBV4-3 and TRBJ1-6; the D is unclear. The CDR3 is made up of 17 amino acids. Germline assignment: CDR1 LGHNA and CDR2 YSLEER. V was cut by 0 bases and J by 4 bases, with 13 bases left in between. Here the CDR3 DNA reads TGCGCCAGCAGCCAAGATTTTTTAGACCCTTATAATTCACCCCTCCACTTT. This sequence encodes CASSQDFLDPYNSPLHF.

This clonotype appeared a few times. The chain links TRBV5-1 to TRBJ2-7; TRBD1 might be the D (6 bases). The V gene lost 4 bases and the J gene lost 0 bases, with 14 bases spanning the gap. The CDR3 has 15 residues. Germline V CDR1 and CDR2: SGHRS, YFSETQ. The CDR3 loop is CASSPGQKPSYEQYF. Written as DNA, the CDR3 is TGCGCCAGCAGCCCAGGACAGAAACCCTCCTACGAGCAGTACTTC.

The chain is built from TRBV28 and TRBJ2-7; D might be TRBD1 or TRBD2, each matching 5 bases. Germline CDR1 reads MDHEN; CDR2 reads SYDVKM. This CDR3 is 16 amino acids long. V lost 2 bases and J 0 bases, leaving 14 bases between the germline ends. The CDR3 sequence: CASSLKGTGSSYEQYF. The CDR3 DNA sequence: TGTGCCAGCAGTTTAAAGGGGACGGGGAGCTCCTACGAGCAGTACTTC.

V usage is TRBV7-6 and J usage is TRBJ2-7; unclear D gene. Germline V gene sequence: CDR1 SGHVS, CDR2 FNYEAQ. The CDR3 consists of 16 residues. Trimming cost V 4 bases and J 0 bases, with 16 bases left between them. The CDR3 DNA follows: TGTGCCAGCAGCTCCCCTCGTGGGTATAGCTCCTACGAGCAGTACTTC. Amino acids: CASSSPRGYSSYEQYF.

In its sample, this clonotype was seen a few times. The CDR3 spells CASSPLFTGANVLTF. The CDR3 DNA reads TGTGCCAGCAGTCCTCTTTTTACCGGGGCCAACGTCCTGACTTTC. The chain is built from TRBV12-3 or TRBV12-4 and TRBJ2-6; D is undetermined. This CDR3 has 15 amino acids. V was clipped by 5 bases and J by 4 bases, with 12 bases between them.

This clonotype was seen just once. The chain employs TRBV7-9 and TRBJ1-2; D may be TRBD1 (6 bases). V gave up 1 base and J gave up 7 bases, with 19 bases separating them. CDR1 is SEHNR, CDR2 FQNEAQ, per germline (reference sequence). CDR3 length: 16 amino acids. The CDR3 is CASSLGGTKFLGGYTF. CDR3 DNA sequence: TGTGCCAGCAGCTTAGGGGGGACAAAATTTTTGGGTGGCTACACCTTC.

This clonotype was seen more than once but under ten times. The chain joins TRBV3-1 to TRBJ1-4; D ambiguous. From germline, CDR1 is LGHDT and CDR2 YNNKEL (reference sequence). The CDR3 has 13 amino acids. V lost 0 bases to trimming and J lost 5 bases, with 4 bases between them. CDR3 sequence (DNA): TGTGCCAGCAGCCAAGACAGGAATGAAAAACTGTTTTTT. Amino acid sequence: CASSQDRNEKLFF.

The rearrangement joins TRBV15 to TRBJ2-5; no definite D call. The CDR3 is 13 residues long. V lost 0 bases to trimming and J lost 1 base, with 3 bases between them. The germline gives CDR1 LNHNV, CDR2 YYDKDF (reference sequence). In nucleotides, the CDR3 is TGTGCCACCAGCAGAGAACTCCAAGAGACCCAGTACTTC. Encoded protein: CATSRELQETQYF. The entire variable domain, with the rest obtained from reference TRBV15 and TRBJ2-5, is as follows: DAMVIQNPRYQVTQFGKPVTLSCSQTLNHNVMYWYQQKSSQAPKLLFHYYDKDFNNEADTPDNFQSRRPNTSFCFLDIRSPGLGDTAMYLCATSRELQETQYFGPGTRLLVL.

At least ten counts were recorded for this clonotype. The V gene is TRBV5-1, the J gene TRBJ2-5; 13 nucleotides agree with TRBD2. Germline V lookup: CDR1 SGHRS, CDR2 YFSETQ. This CDR3 spans 17 amino acids. The V and J ends lost 1 base and 5 bases, in that order; junction bases with no gene match: 8. The CDR3 DNA reads as TGCGCCAGCAGCTTGACGGGGACTAGCGGGATTTCGGAGACCCAGTACTTC. It specifies CASSLTGTSGISETQYF.

CDR3 protein: CASSDGIYGYTF. For the CDR3, the DNA is TGTGCCAGCAGTGACGGCATCTATGGCTACACCTTC. This chain uses TRBV2 with TRBJ1-2, with no clear D. Germline V gives CDR1 SNHLY, CDR2 FYNNEI. The CDR3 has 12 residues. V gave up 3 bases and J gave up 4 bases, with 6 bases separating them.

J is TRBJ2-1 and V is TRBV27; possible D gene TRBD1, 6 bases. Trimming left V 1 base short and J 6 bases short, with 7 bases between. The CDR3 spans 13 residues. Germline V gene data show CDR1 as MNHEY and CDR2 as SMNVEV (reference sequence). The CDR3 sequence: CASSLLGGNEQFF. The CDR3 nucleotides are TGTGCCAGCAGTTTATTAGGGGGCAATGAGCAGTTCTTC.

The V call is TRBV28, the J call TRBJ2-7, with D tentatively TRBD1 (6 bases). There are 12 residues in the CDR3. Trimming left V 9 bases short and J 1 base short, with 10 bases between. Looked up from germline, CDR1 is MDHEN and CDR2 is SYDVKM. CDR3 protein: CASRTDSYEQYF. As DNA, the CDR3 is TGTGCCAGTAGGACAGATTCCTACGAGCAGTACTTC. Looking up the rest from reference TRBV28 and TRBJ2-7 gives the full variable domain: DVKVTQSSRYLVKRTGEKVFLECVQDMDHENMFWYRQDPGLGLRLIYFSYDVKMKEKGDIPEGYSVSREKKERFSLILESASTNQTSMYLCASRTDSYEQYFGPGTRLTVT.

The rearrangement links TRBV3-1 to TRBJ2-4, with 9 positions matching TRBD1. V shed 5 bases and J 13 bases; nucleotides not matched to a gene: 15. CDR1 and CDR2 from the germline V gene are LGHDT and YNNKEL (reference sequence). This CDR3 is 15 amino acids long. CDR3 nucleotides: TGTGCCAGCAGCTACCAGCCCGGACAGGGGTTCCAGCAGTACTTC. Protein: CASSYQPGQGFQQYF.

This chain links TRBV9 with TRBJ1-4; 9 nucleotides align to TRBD1. V shed 4 bases, J shed 2 bases, and the junction held 15 bases outside the gene matches. The CDR3 is 19 amino acids. The germline V gene has CDR1 SGDLS and CDR2 YYNGEE. The CDR3 is CASSPRTGALQSTNEKLFF. The CDR3 DNA reads TGTGCCAGCAGCCCCCGGACAGGGGCCTTACAGTCTACTAATGAAAAACTGTTTTTT. Full variable domain (outside the CDR3, taken from reference TRBV9 and TRBJ1-4): DSGVTQTPKHLITATGQRVTLRCSPRSGDLSVYWYQQSLDQGLQFLIQYYNGEERAKGNILERFSAQQFPDLHSELNLSSLELGDSALYFCASSPRTGALQSTNEKLFFGSGTQLSVL.

This clonotype occurred a few times. This chain links TRBV9 with TRBJ2-7, with 9 positions matching TRBD1. Looked up from germline, CDR1 is SGDLS and CDR2 is YYNGEE. V was pared by 4 bases and J by 5 bases, with 13 bases of the junction left unmatched. The CDR3 runs 16 residues. This CDR3 is CASSTTGTGWRNEQYF. Written as DNA, the CDR3 is TGTGCCAGCAGCACGACCGGGACAGGGTGGAGGAACGAGCAGTACTTC.

As to this clonotype: One end of the junction is discordant with germline, which a read error may explain. V usage is TRBV28 and J usage is TRBJ2-5, with no clear D. The germline V gene encodes CDR1 MDHEN and CDR2 SYDVKM. The CDR3 covers 12 residues. CDR3 sequence (DNA): TGTGCCAGCAGTTTCGGCGAAGAGCCCCAGTACTTC. This codes for CASSFGEEPQYF.

This rearrangement joins TRBV20-1 to TRBJ2-1, with 8 bases matching TRBD2. The ends lost 0 bases at V and 3 bases at J; junction bases unmatched: 7. Per germline, CDR1 DFQATT and CDR2 SNEGSKA (reference sequence). The CDR3 consists of 16 residues. DNA for the CDR3: TGCAGTGCTAGAGACCCTGGCGGGGGGAACTACAATGAGCAGTTCTTC. Residues: CSARDPGGGNYNEQFF.

For the CDR3, the DNA is TGTGCCAGCAGTCGGGGACCAACAGGGGGCAATGAAAAACTGTTTTTT. Protein product: CASSRGPTGGNEKLFF. The chain carries TRBV7-2 and TRBJ1-4, with 9 bases aligning to TRBD1. This CDR3 contains 16 residues. CDR1 and CDR2 from the germline V gene are SGHTA and FQGNSA. J gave up 5 bases and V 6 bases, and 10 bases lay outside the gene matches.

V gene TRBV7-3 combines with J gene TRBJ2-7; D assignment may be TRBD1 or TRBD2 (7 bases each). Germline V lookup: CDR1 SGHTA, CDR2 FQGTGA. Trimming pared 7 bases from V and 7 bases from J, leaving 23 bases between. This CDR3 comprises 15 residues. CDR3 sequence reads: CASKRTGASGNEQYF. In nucleotides, the CDR3 is TGTGCCAGCAAACGTACAGGGGCTAGCGGCAATGAGCAGTACTTC.

In nucleotides, the CDR3 is TGTGCCAGCAAGAACCGCCAGAACACTGAAGCTTTCTTT. Protein sequence: CASKNRQNTEAFF. The chain couples TRBV6-1 to TRBJ1-1; D is undetermined. This CDR3 comprises 13 residues. Germline loops: CDR1 MNHNS, CDR2 SASEGT. Trimming stripped 7 bases from V and 1 base from J, with 10 bases between.

J is TRBJ2-7 and V is TRBV4-1, with D tentatively TRBD1 (6 bases). In germline, CDR1 is MGHRA, CDR2 YSYEKL. This CDR3 is 15 amino acids long. V lost 1 base, J lost 2 bases, and 12 bases lay in between. The DNA of the CDR3 is TGCGCCAGCAGCCAAGCCCCTGAGGGGGCCTACGAGCAGTACTTC. This sequence encodes CASSQAPEGAYEQYF.

This clonotype was observed a few times. J is TRBJ2-4 and V is TRBV11-2; perhaps TRBD1 as D (5 bases). V was pared by 6 bases and J by 0 bases, with 18 bases between. This CDR3 has 17 amino acids. Germline V lookup: CDR1 SGHAT, CDR2 FQNNGV. The chain's CDR3 is CASSGRQGWIAKNIQYF. CDR3 nucleotide sequence: TGTGCCAGCAGTGGCCGGCAGGGATGGATAGCCAAAAACATTCAGTACTTC.